The rows below give T cell receptor beta chains drawn from one sample of a study of CD8+CD57+ T cells in acquired aplastic anemia. In TCRdb, the reads were re-called with MiXCR into one record per CDR3 protein. The sample records approximately 180,000 distinct CDR3 sequences, roughly 43% being singletons. Sample: sorted CD4+, CD8+, or CD8+CD57+ T cells (not recorded which) from PBMCs. Receptors were obtained from a human donor with aplastic anemia. Both conserved end residues are part of each CDR3. The D gene is left open where the match is weak. Clone sizes are given selectively: once, few, many, or a class where the clone is expanded.

- | TRBJ1-2 | TRBV25-1 | TRBD1 | TGTGCCAGCAGTGACCCAGGGGACAGGACTTATGGCTACACCTTC | CASSDPGDRTYGYTF
many | TRBJ2-6 | TRBV19 | - | TGTGCCAGTACGGGAACTGGGGGCATAAACCTTGCTGGGGCCAACGTCCTGACTTTC | CASTGTGGINLAGANVLTF
few | TRBJ2-5 | TRBV11-2 | - | TGTGCCAGCAGCTTGGGGGGGGGACCATCACAGGGCTTC | CASSLGGGPSQGF
- | TRBJ2-3 | TRBV29-1 | - | TGCAGCGTTGCCCCCGGACAGCCAGATACGCAGTATTTT | CSVAPGQPDTQYF
- | TRBJ1-3 | TRBV2 | TRBD1 | TGTACCAGCAGTGGGGACAGCTCTGGGAACACCATATATTTT | CTSSGDSSGNTIYF
many | TRBJ1-1 | TRBV4-3 | TRBD1 | TGCGCCAGCAGCCATGGGGACAGGACGGACACTGAAGCTTTCTTT | CASSHGDRTDTEAFF
- | TRBJ2-7 | TRBV29-1 | TRBD2 | TGCAGCGTTGTAAGCGGGGACCAGAGGGAGCAGTACTTC | CSVVSGDQREQYF
many | TRBJ2-7 | TRBV9 | - | TGTGCCAGCAGCGTAGTGGCCCTGGGGGAGCAGTACTTC | CASSVVALGEQYF
once | TRBJ2-6 | TRBV24-1 | - | TGTGCCACCAGTGATTCGTTGGGGGGGCGGGTGTCTGGGGCCAACGTCCTGACTTTC | CATSDSLGGRVSGANVLTF
many | TRBJ1-3 | TRBV12-3/TRBV12-4 | TRBD1 | TGTGCCAGCAGTTTAGGACAGGGATCGACGGGAAACACCATATATTTT | CASSLGQGSTGNTIYF
- | TRBJ2-2 | TRBV11-2 | TRBD2 | TGTGCCAGCAGCTCATATCAGGGAGGGGTGACCGGGGAGCTGTTTTTT | CASSSYQGGVTGELFF
few | TRBJ2-1 | TRBV29-1 | - | TGCAGCGTTACTCGACAGGACGCGGGGAATGAGCAGTTCTTC | CSVTRQDAGNEQFF
many | TRBJ2-5 | TRBV4-2 | - | TGTGCCAGCAGCCAAGATCCCGGCCCGACGGGGACCCAGTACTTC | CASSQDPGPTGTQYF